The T cell receptor (beta chain) described here comes from a study of beta chain features in type 1 diabetes. Comment on this clone: Antigen specificity is unknown.

Every donor provided one heparinised blood draw, which averaged around 120 mL. With 0 bases removed from V and 4 bases from J, the gap between germline ends came to 15 bases. The CDR3 totals 16 residues. CDR1 is SGDLS, CDR2 YYNGEE, per germline. Expressed TCRB transcripts were sequenced because the isolated RNA had all been reverse transcribed beforehand. Using immunoSEQ multiplex PCR, the repertoire was profiled, and TCRdb retains in-frame clones only, with some absent. This sample has 250,000 to 350,000 clones, with about 15% found just once. Study-wide points: Researchers report that Type 1 diabetes patients had moderately but significantly shorter TCRB CDR3s across all four CD4+ subsets.

Sequencing was carried out using naive CD4+ T cells from blood. V and J are TRBV9 and TRBJ2-3; tentatively, D is TRBD1 (6 bases). The source is a man aged 18 to 35 with type 1 diabetes. CDR3 bases: TGTGCCAGCAGCGTAGCTCCAGGGGTTAACGCAGATACGCAGTATTTT. Translation gives CASSVAPGVNADTQYF.